This TCR beta chain stems from a study of PD-1 blockade in classical Hodgkin lymphoma. Whole-study findings and limits: Individuals who commenced nivolumab within less than 1 year of ASCT were excluded. Patients newly diagnosed and complete responders had comparable baseline diversity. CD4+ but not CD8+ TCR diversity rose significantly by C4D1.

The CDR3 consists of 15 residues. Trimming at V came to 2 bases and at J to 2 bases, leaving 2 bases not matched to a gene. Looked up from germline, CDR1 is MNHNY and CDR2 is SVGAGI (reference sequence). This table comes from immunoSEQ multiplex PCR, and its TCRdb copy is limited to in-frame clones, with some not included. Of over 80,000 clones listed, 78% are singletons. The time point: cycle 4 day 1 (C4D1), after 6 weeks of nivolumab. No patient escaped relapse after autologous stem cell transplantation, and brentuximab vedotin exposure varied. As regards this clone: What it binds is unknown.

This sample comprised peripheral blood mononuclear cells (PBMCs), obtained before the fourth cycle of nivolumab. This clonotype was sampled from a human donor with classical Hodgkin lymphoma. V is TRBV6-6 and J is TRBJ2-7; 11 bases map to TRBD1. The CDR3: CASSYVGQGAYEQYF. CDR3 coding DNA: TGTGCCAGCAGTTACGTGGGACAGGGGGCCTACGAGCAGTACTTC.